Shown below are 10 T cell receptor beta chains from a single sample sequenced in a study of shared clonotypes between healthy human individuals. Sequencing used immunoSEQ multiplex PCR; TCRdb keeps in-frame clones, though not all of them. The sample has some 1.1 million clones, 70% to 80% seen once. Source material: memory CD4+ T cells from PBMCs. Indicated subset: CD45RA-negative fraction. These receptors were obtained from a man aged 18 to 30 in good health. Some clones in this sample may be carry-over from other donors' samples.

The chain recombines TRBV30 with TRBJ2-1; 9 bases are shared with TRBD2. Per the germline V gene, CDR1 is GTSNPN and CDR2 is SVGIG (reference sequence). The ends lost 1 base at V and 7 bases at J; junction bases unmatched: 17. This CDR3 has 18 residues. The chain's CDR3 is CAWSAPLGTAGGWNEQFF. In nucleotides, the CDR3 is TGTGCCTGGAGTGCGCCACTAGGGACGGCGGGAGGGTGGAATGAGCAGTTCTTC.

V and J are TRBV2 and TRBJ2-1, with 7 bases aligning to TRBD2. Unmatched junction bases numbered 8, after V lost 5 bases and J lost 4 bases. Germline CDR1 SNHLY, CDR2 FYNNEI. The CDR3 extends over 15 amino acids. The CDR3 is CASSFQRLAYNEQFF. DNA for the CDR3: TGTGCCAGCAGTTTTCAGAGACTAGCTTACAATGAGCAGTTCTTC.

The chain carries TRBV5-6 and TRBJ1-2; D is perhaps TRBD1 (5 bases). This CDR3 region has 13 residues. Looked up from germline, CDR1 is SGHDT and CDR2 is YYEEEE. V shed 4 bases and J shed 3 bases, with 10 bases lying between them. This CDR3 is CASSPDTDYGYTF. The CDR3 nucleotides are TGTGCCAGCAGCCCGGACACGGACTATGGCTACACCTTC.

The rearrangement uses TRBV6-6 and TRBJ1-3; 7 bases are a match to TRBD1. Germline values: CDR1 MNHNY, CDR2 SVGAGI (reference sequence). Germline trimming cut 4 bases from V and 14 bases from J; bases unmatched to any gene: 14. CDR3 size: 14 residues. In nucleotides, the CDR3 is TGTGCCAGCAGTTCGTCTATAGGCGGGACAGCTCTATATTTT. This gives the protein CASSSSIGGTALYF.

This CDR3 reads CASTGPSGANTGELFF. In DNA form, the CDR3 reads TGTGCCAGCACGGGGCCTAGCGGGGCGAACACCGGGGAGCTGTTTTTT. This chain uses TRBV28 with TRBJ2-2; 9 bases agree with TRBD2. The CDR3 totals 16 residues. Trimming took 7 bases from V and 0 from J; bases not matched to a gene: 6. Germline CDR1 MDHEN, CDR2 SYDVKM.

This chain links TRBV5-6 with TRBJ2-5; 12 nucleotides agree with TRBD2. The germline V gene encodes CDR1 SGHDT and CDR2 YYEEEE. V gave up 4 bases and J gave up 3 bases; unmatched junction bases: 16. The CDR3 contains 19 residues. The CDR3 loop is CASSARRTGASGREETQYF. The CDR3 bases are TGTGCCAGCAGCGCGAGGAGGACAGGGGCTAGCGGGAGGGAAGAGACCCAGTACTTC.

The chain joins TRBV5-1 to TRBJ2-2, with 10 bases aligning to TRBD2. Unmatched junction bases numbered 3, after V lost 0 bases and J lost 4 bases. This CDR3 has 16 amino acids. The V gene's germline CDR1 is SGHRS and CDR2 YFSETQ. In DNA, the CDR3 is TGCGCCAGCAGCTTGGAGAGCGGGAGGGCCACCGGGGAGCTGTTTTTT. Translating it yields CASSLESGRATGELFF.

This chain connects TRBV5-1 to TRBJ2-2; no clear D gene. This CDR3 has 16 amino acids. Between the trimmed V and J ends, which lost 0 bases and 1 base, there was a span of 10 bases. Germline assignment: CDR1 SGHRS and CDR2 YFSETQ. This CDR3 is CASSLDGPENTGELFF. As DNA, the CDR3 is TGCGCCAGCAGCTTGGATGGGCCCGAGAACACCGGGGAGCTGTTTTTT.

The V gene is TRBV4-1, the J gene TRBJ2-5; maybe TRBD2 (5 bases). This CDR3 has 14 residues. From germline, CDR1 is MGHRA and CDR2 YSYEKL. V was trimmed by 8 bases and J by 3 bases, leaving 16 bases between them. CDR3 residues: CASSRGSPKETQYF. The CDR3 coding sequence is TGCGCCAGCTCCCGGGGTAGCCCAAAAGAGACCCAGTACTTC.

V is TRBV7-2 and J is TRBJ2-5; 7 nucleotides agree with TRBD1. This CDR3 has 15 amino acids. Germline V gives CDR1 SGHTA, CDR2 FQGNSA. V was clipped by 2 bases and J by 1 base; unmatched bases: 4. The CDR3: CASSLKRTGQETQYF. CDR3 in DNA: TGTGCCAGCAGCTTAAAGAGGACAGGCCAAGAGACCCAGTACTTC. Drawing the rest from reference TRBV7-2 and TRBJ2-5, the complete variable domain is GAGVSQSPSNKVTEKGKDVELRCDPISGHTALYWYRQSLGQGLEFLIYFQGNSAPDKSGLPSDRFSAERTGGSVSTLTIQRTQQEDSAVYLCASSLKRTGQETQYFGPGTRLLVL.